This TCR beta chain was sequenced during a study of T-cell reconstitution after alpha-beta-depleted transplantation in children. This clonotype showed up just a few times. The antigen is unknown. The TCRbeta library was prepared with unique molecular identifiers. MiXCR was run by TCRdb on the PCR reads, yielding one entry per CDR3 protein. The sample lists some 600,000 distinct CDR3 sequences; over 10% were seen once. The V gene lost 3 bases and the J gene lost 6 bases, with 7 bases spanning the gap. The CDR3 totals 11 residues. Germline V gives CDR1 DFQATT, CDR2 SNEGSKA (reference sequence). Study results and limitations: About two months after transplant, alpha-beta T cells reportedly came from several hundred expanded graft clones. Surviving recipient T cells and intrathymic progenitors accounted for some patients' high TCRbeta diversity at day 60. The authors attributed T-cell counts and diversity one year after transplant mostly to newly produced T cells.

This chain uses TRBV20-1 with TRBJ2-3; tentatively, D is TRBD1 (5 bases). The sample in question was PBMCs, mostly from graft donor cells, obtained 360 days after TCRalphabeta/CD19-depleted stem cell transplant. This sequence originates from a male patient between 5 and 17 years old who had a stem cell transplant for acute myeloid leukemia, so the T cells may come from the graft donor. The CDR3 sequence: CSARTADTQYF. Written as DNA, the CDR3 is TGCAGTGCTAGGACAGCGGATACGCAGTATTTT.